This TCR beta chain originates from a study of blood T cell repertoires in COVID-19. Produced via immunoSEQ multiplex PCR; TCRdb's table is partial and in-frame only. The profile covers 200,000 or so clones, with about 88% appearing a single time and 15% to 20% taken by the ten largest. V trimming: 5 bases; J trimming: 7 bases; junction bases outside the gene matches: 11. This CDR3 contains 16 residues. Looked up from germline, CDR1 is SGHVS and CDR2 is FNYEAQ. The chain joins TRBV7-6 to TRBJ2-1, with TRBD2 matching over 10 bases. Sequencing was done on a sample of peripheral blood. The receptor comes from a man in his fifties or sixties with COVID-19, enrolled during active disease. The CDR3 coding sequence is TGTGCCAGCAGCCCCCGGGTAGCGGGAGGATATAATGAGCAGTTCTTC. As protein: CASSPRVAGGYNEQFF.